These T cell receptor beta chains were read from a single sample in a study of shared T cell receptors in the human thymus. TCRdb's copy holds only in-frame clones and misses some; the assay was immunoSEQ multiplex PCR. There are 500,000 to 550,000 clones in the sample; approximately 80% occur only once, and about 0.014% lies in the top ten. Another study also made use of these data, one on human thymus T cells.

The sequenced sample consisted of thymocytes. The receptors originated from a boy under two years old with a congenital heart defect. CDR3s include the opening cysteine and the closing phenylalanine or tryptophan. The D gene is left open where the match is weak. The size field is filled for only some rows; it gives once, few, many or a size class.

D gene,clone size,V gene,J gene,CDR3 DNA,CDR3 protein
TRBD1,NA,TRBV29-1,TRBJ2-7,TGCAGCGTTGAAGGGACAGGGAGCTCCTACGAGCAGTACTTC,CSVEGTGSSYEQYF
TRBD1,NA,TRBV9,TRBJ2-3,TGTGCCAGCAGCGTGGAGGACAGGTCCCGCACAGATACGCAGTATTTT,CASSVEDRSRTDTQYF
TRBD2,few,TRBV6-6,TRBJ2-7,TGTGCCAGCAGTCCAGGACTAGAGGGGCCCTCCTACGAGCAGTACTTC,CASSPGLEGPSYEQYF
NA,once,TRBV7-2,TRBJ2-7,TGTGCCAGCAGTATGACGCCGGACAGCACTTACGAGCAGTACTTC,CASSMTPDSTYEQYF
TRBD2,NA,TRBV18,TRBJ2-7,TGTGCCAGCTCACCAAGAGCGGGAGGGGACGAGCAGTACTTC,CASSPRAGGDEQYF
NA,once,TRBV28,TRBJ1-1,TGTGCCAGCAGACCTTGGACAAGAGCAGGGTACACTGAAGCTTTCTTT,CASRPWTRAGYTEAFF
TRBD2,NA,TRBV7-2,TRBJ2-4,TGTGCCAGCAGCCATATAGCGGGAGAAGAGAACATTCAGTACTTC,CASSHIAGEENIQYF
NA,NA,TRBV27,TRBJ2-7,TGTGCCAGCAGACCATCGGGACTGCTTTCCTACGAGCAGTACTTC,CASRPSGLLSYEQYF
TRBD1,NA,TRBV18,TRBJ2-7,TGTGCCAGCTCACCTTCAGGGGGCGGCCTTCCCGACGAGCAGTACTTC,CASSPSGGGLPDEQYF
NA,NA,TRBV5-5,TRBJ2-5,TGTGCCAGCAGCTTGGCAGCGGCCCAAGAGACCCAGTACTTC,CASSLAAAQETQYF
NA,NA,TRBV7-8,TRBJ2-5,TGTGCCAGCAGCCCCCCTCATCTTGGGCAGTGGGAGACCCAGTACTTC,CASSPPHLGQWETQYF
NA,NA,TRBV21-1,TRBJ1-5,NA,CASSNDSFEVAVGSNQPQHF
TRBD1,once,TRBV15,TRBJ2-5,TGTGCCACCAGCAGAGGGGGACAGCGGAGGTGGTTCCAAGGGGAGACCCAGTACTTC,CATSRGGQRRWFQGETQYF
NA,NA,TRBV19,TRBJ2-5,TGTGCCAGTAGTATCTATAGCCGGAGAGAGACCCAGTACTTC,CASSIYSRRETQYF
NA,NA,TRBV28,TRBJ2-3,TGTGCCAGCAGTGCCCTGGCGGGTCAAGATTGGGCCGGCACAGATACGCAGTATTTT,CASSALAGQDWAGTDTQYF
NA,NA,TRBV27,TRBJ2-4,TGTGCCAGCCGTTCAGTAGCCAAAAACATTCAGTACTTC,CASRSVAKNIQYF
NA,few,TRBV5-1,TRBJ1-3,TGCGCCAGCAGCTCGCTCGGACTGGACTCTGGAAACACCATATATTTT,CASSSLGLDSGNTIYF
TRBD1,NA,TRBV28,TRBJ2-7,TGTGCCAGCAGTCCGGACAGGGGTGTCAACGAGCAGTACTTC,CASSPDRGVNEQYF